The 26 T cell receptor beta chains in this list originate from one sample, sequenced in a study of control samples from healthy donors and cancer patients. Clones were read by immunoSEQ multiplex PCR, and TCRdb kept only the in-frame ones, dropping some. The sample contains 110,000 to 150,000 clones, roughly 94% of which appear only once. Input material: PBMCs. The receptors were sampled from a man aged 55 to 69 with colorectal cancer.

CDR3 loop: CASSVGQRGGPGTQYF. CDR3 in DNA: TGTGCCAGCAGCGTAGGGCAGCGGGGGGGACCCGGTACCCAGTACTTC. The chain recombines TRBV9 with TRBJ2-5; TRBD2 agrees at 10 bases. Germline-derived CDR1 and CDR2 are SGDLS and YYNGEE. This CDR3 comprises 16 residues. Losses at the gene ends were 0 bases for V and 8 bases for J; bases not matched to a gene: 10. The entire variable domain, with the rest obtained from reference TRBV9 and TRBJ2-5, is as follows: DSGVTQTPKHLITATGQRVTLRCSPRSGDLSVYWYQQSLDQGLQFLIQYYNGEERAKGNILERFSAQQFPDLHSELNLSSLELGDSALYFCASSVGQRGGPGTQYFGPGTRLLVL.

The chain joins TRBV11-1 to TRBJ2-3; tentative D call: TRBD2 (6 bases). The CDR3 length is 15 residues. Trimming left V 4 bases short and J 0 bases short, with 11 bases between. Germline V gene lookup returns CDR1 SGHAT and CDR2 FQDESV (reference sequence). The DNA for the CDR3 is TGTGCCAGCAGCTCAATAGCGGAGAGCACAGATACGCAGTATTTT. Protein sequence: CASSSIAESTDTQYF.

The V gene is TRBV9, the J gene TRBJ2-7; 10 bases line up with TRBD1. V lost 0 bases, J lost 0 bases, and 6 bases stayed unmatched. Germline V lookup: CDR1 SGDLS, CDR2 YYNGEE. This CDR3 spans 17 amino acids. The chain's CDR3 is CASSVDGTGVGSYEQYF. The DNA for the CDR3 is TGTGCCAGCAGCGTAGACGGGACAGGGGTCGGCTCCTACGAGCAGTACTTC.

The chain links TRBV6-6 to TRBJ2-3; maybe TRBD2 (7 bases). V dropped 7 bases and J dropped 0 bases, with 14 bases sitting between them. The germline CDR1 and CDR2 sequences are MNHNY and SVGAGI (reference sequence). The CDR3 consists of 15 residues. The CDR3 region is CASNAGATSTDTQYF. CDR3 bases: TGTGCCAGCAACGCGGGGGCCACGAGCACAGATACGCAGTATTTT.

This chain links TRBV5-1 with TRBJ2-2; no definite D call. V shed 2 bases and J shed 4 bases, with 9 bases lying between them. Germline V CDR1 and CDR2: SGHRS, YFSETQ. This CDR3 is 14 amino acids long. The CDR3 sequence is CASSFARSTGELFF. The CDR3 bases are TGCGCCAGCAGCTTCGCCAGGAGCACCGGGGAGCTGTTTTTT.

This clone showed up just once. The V and J genes are TRBV2 and TRBJ2-2; weak D call: TRBD1 (6 bases). The CDR3 is made up of 15 amino acids. Trimming took off 4 bases at V and 4 bases at J, with 13 bases between the two ends. The germline V gene encodes CDR1 SNHLY and CDR2 FYNNEI. CDR3 sequence: CASSAGTSFTGELFF. The CDR3 nucleotides read TGTGCCAGCAGTGCCGGGACATCTTTCACCGGGGAGCTGTTTTTT.

The V and J genes are TRBV4-2 and TRBJ2-1; D not resolved. Germline V gene sequence: CDR1 LGHNA, CDR2 YNFKEQ. V lost 1 base, J lost 9 bases, and 7 bases lay in between. The CDR3 spans 12 residues. The CDR3 sequence: CASSQGGIEQFF. In DNA, the CDR3 is TGTGCCAGCAGCCAAGGGGGAATTGAGCAGTTCTTC.

The gene calls are TRBV21-1 and TRBJ2-1; the table's D gene call, TRBD1, was not cross checked with the DNA. TRBV21-1 is termed a pseudogene. The CDR3 spans 21 residues. CDR3: CASSKFRSLQGPTVTYNEQFF. The CDR3 nucleotides read TGTGCCAGCAGCAAATTCCGTTCTCTCCAGGGGCCAACGGTCACCTACAATGAGCAGTTCTTC.

This chain joins TRBV2 and TRBJ1-3; possible D gene TRBD1, 6 bases. Germline loops: CDR1 SNHLY, CDR2 FYNNEI. The CDR3 is made up of 16 amino acids. Trimming pared 4 bases from V and 0 bases from J, leaving 13 bases between. This CDR3 reads CASSADSYFSGNTIYF. DNA for the CDR3: TGTGCCAGCAGTGCGGACAGCTACTTCTCTGGAAACACCATATATTTT.

This rearrangement joins TRBV14 to TRBJ1-3, with a possible D match to TRBD1 (5 bases). The CDR3 loop spans 16 amino acids. V dropped 3 bases and J dropped 0 bases, with 12 bases sitting between them. Germline CDR1 and CDR2: SGHDN and FVKESK. In nucleotides, the CDR3 is TGTGCCAGCAGCCAGAGACAGTCGATCTCTGGAAACACCATATATTTT. Encoded protein: CASSQRQSISGNTIYF.

The chain carries TRBV18 and TRBJ2-7; the D is unclear. The CDR3 contains 15 residues. Germline CDR1 reads KGHSH; CDR2 reads LQKENI. The V gene lost 3 bases and the J gene lost 3 bases, with 15 bases spanning the gap. CDR3 bases: TGTGCCAGCTCACCGCCGACGGGCGCGCTCTACGAGCAGTACTTC. This translates into CASSPPTGALYEQYF. Variable domain in full (rest from reference TRBV18 and TRBJ2-7): NAGVMQNPRHLVRRRGQEARLRCSPMKGHSHVYWYRQLPEEGLKFMVYLQKENIIDESGMPKERFSAEFPKEGPSILRIQQVVRGDSAAYFCASSPPTGALYEQYFGPGTRLTVT.

On this clone itself: Within the sample, other DNA sequences also encode this same CDR3. The chain employs TRBV6-5 and TRBJ2-5; D is perhaps TRBD1 (6 bases). V was pared by 5 bases and J by 2 bases, with 12 bases between. This CDR3 contains 14 residues. Germline V gene lookup returns CDR1 MNHEY and CDR2 SVGAGI. CDR3 nucleotides: TGTGCCAGCAGTCTCGGACAGAAGCAAGAGACCCAGTACTTC. It yields the protein CASSLGQKQETQYF.

The chain joins TRBV27 to TRBJ1-4; D call uncertain. Trimming took 2 bases from V and 0 from J, leaving 7 bases between them. This CDR3 has 15 amino acids. Per the germline V gene, CDR1 is MNHEY and CDR2 is SMNVEV (reference sequence). The DNA for the CDR3 is TGTGCCAGCAGTTTAAGTAGCGCAACTAATGAAAAACTGTTTTTT. Amino acid sequence: CASSLSSATNEKLFF.

The V gene is TRBV27, the J gene TRBJ1-2; D is unclear. CDR1 is MNHEY and CDR2 is SMNVEV in the germline V gene (reference sequence). Trimming took 3 bases from V and 8 from J, leaving 13 bases between them. The CDR3 is 13 residues long. CDR3 in amino acids: CASSFRPREGYTF. For the CDR3, the DNA is TGTGCCAGCAGTTTCCGCCCCCGGGAAGGCTACACCTTC.

This chain connects TRBV6-6 to TRBJ1-5; D unresolved. V lost 8 bases, J lost 6 bases, and 11 bases lay in between. This CDR3 is 12 amino acids long. Germline lookup yields CDR1 MNHNY and CDR2 SVGAGI (reference sequence). The CDR3: CASELNGQPQHF. The CDR3 bases are TGTGCCAGCGAATTGAACGGTCAGCCCCAGCATTTT.

The V gene is TRBV13, the J gene TRBJ2-1; 12 bases align to TRBD2. V was clipped by 5 bases and J by 2 bases; unmatched bases: 7. CDR1 PRHDT and CDR2 FYEKMQ come from the germline V gene (reference sequence). This CDR3 contains 17 residues. CDR3: CASSPWTSGMTYNEQFF. The CDR3 nucleotides are TGTGCCAGCAGCCCCTGGACTAGCGGGATGACCTACAATGAGCAGTTCTTC.

The chain is built from TRBV27 and TRBJ2-7; possibly TRBD1 for D (6 bases). From germline, CDR1 is MNHEY and CDR2 SMNVEV (reference sequence). V shed 5 bases and J shed 1 base, with 15 bases lying between them. The CDR3 contains 15 residues. As DNA, the CDR3 is TGTGCCAGCAGTGACCCCGGGACACTTTCCTACGAGCAGTACTTC. Translation: CASSDPGTLSYEQYF.

This chain uses TRBV7-9 with TRBJ2-1, with D unresolved. The CDR3 totals 12 residues. Trimming left V 1 base short and J 9 bases short, with 7 bases between. Germline-derived CDR1 and CDR2 are SEHNR and FQNEAQ (reference sequence). The chain's CDR3 is CASSLEGGEQFF. As DNA, the CDR3 is TGTGCCAGCAGCTTAGAAGGCGGTGAGCAGTTCTTC.

This chain links TRBV6-6 with TRBJ2-7; 8 nucleotides agree with TRBD1. Germline V CDR1 and CDR2: MNHNY, SVGAGI (reference sequence). V shed 0 bases and J 9 bases; nucleotides not matched to a gene: 7. The CDR3 has 14 amino acids. The CDR3 region has the DNA TGTGCCAGCAGTTACTCGGGACAGGCCGAAACGCAGTACTTC. It codes for CASSYSGQAETQYF.

The chain links TRBV19 to TRBJ1-1; unclear D gene. The V gene lost 6 bases and the J gene lost 2 bases, with 13 bases spanning the gap. This CDR3 comprises 14 residues. Per germline, CDR1 LNHDA and CDR2 SQIVND (reference sequence). The CDR3 coding sequence is TGTGCCAGTAGCTCCTTGGGCCCTAACACTGAAGCTTTCTTT. Translation gives CASSSLGPNTEAFF.

CDR3 DNA: TGTGCCTGGAGTCCGGACGGAAACTATGGCTACACCTTC. It yields the protein CAWSPDGNYGYTF. The V gene is TRBV30, the J gene TRBJ1-2; D unresolved. The CDR3 is 13 residues long. Germline assignment: CDR1 GTSNPN and CDR2 SVGIG (reference sequence). Trimming removed 2 bases at V and 2 bases at J, with 9 bases between.

The rearrangement joins TRBV5-6 to TRBJ2-3; TRBD2 agrees at 12 bases. The V gene's germline CDR1 is SGHDT and CDR2 YYEEEE. The CDR3 has 18 residues. With 0 bases clipped from V and 5 bases from J, the junction kept 10 bases outside the gene matches. The CDR3 is CASSLVLAGGPGKDTQYF. The CDR3, as DNA: TGTGCCAGCAGCTTGGTTCTAGCGGGGGGGCCCGGTAAAGATACGCAGTATTTT.

This rearrangement joins TRBV5-4 to TRBJ1-4; D remains ambiguous. The CDR3 extends over 13 amino acids. The germline gives CDR1 SGHNT, CDR2 YYREEE (reference sequence). V lost 0 bases to trimming and J lost 7 bases, with 7 bases between them. CDR3 residues: CASSLGPGEKLFF. Written as DNA, the CDR3 is TGTGCCAGCAGCTTGGGGCCGGGTGAAAAACTGTTTTTT.

The chain links TRBV3-1 (or the pseudogene TRBV3-2) to TRBJ2-7; TRBD2 matches 15 bases. The CDR3 has 15 residues. V lost 2 bases, J lost 6 bases, and 2 bases stayed unmatched. Germline V gives CDR1 LGHDT, CDR2 YNNKEL (reference sequence). The DNA for the CDR3 is TGTGCCAGCAGCCAACGGACTAGCGGGGGGGGCGAGCAGTACTTC. Translation gives CASSQRTSGGGEQYF.

This clone was seen once. This chain connects TRBV2 to TRBJ1-5; the D gene is possibly TRBD1 (5 bases). V lost 4 bases and J lost 6, with 7 bases in between. The germline V gene has CDR1 SNHLY and CDR2 FYNNEI. This CDR3 has 12 amino acids. The CDR3 is CASSGGAQPQHF. The CDR3 nucleotides read TGTGCCAGCAGTGGAGGGGCTCAGCCCCAGCATTTT.

This clone has just one count. V and J are TRBV7-9 and TRBJ2-3, with a tentative D call TRBD2 (6 bases). Germline V gives CDR1 SEHNR, CDR2 FQNEAQ (reference sequence). The CDR3 loop spans 16 amino acids. The V and J ends lost 3 bases and 4 bases respectively, with 17 bases between them. The DNA of the CDR3 is TGTGCCAGCAGCTTGGGGACTGTGATTCGGGCAGATACGCAGTATTTT. It specifies CASSLGTVIRADTQYF.